This TCR beta chain originates from a study of blood T cell repertoires in COVID-19. Study-wide context: From the United States, Italy and Spain came samples of acute and convalescent COVID-19. The analysed material was cDNA or gDNA that came from T cells, B-cell-depleted T cells, or PBMCs.

The CDR3 contains 18 residues. CDR1 is SGHTA, CDR2 FQGNSA, per germline. V trimming: 3 bases; J trimming: 4 bases; junction bases outside the gene matches: 13. Authors' methods: From reference gene primer amplification, estimates of nucleated cell counts were derived. Repertoires were generated with immunoSEQ multiplex PCR, while TCRdb's copy carries only in-frame clones and drops some. V and J calls and clone size are given by that table; D and trimming were obtained from the DNA. The sample lists over 50,000 clones, about three quarters occurring once. The chain has TRBV7-2 and TRBJ1-5; TRBD1 aligns across 9 bases. This TCR came from an elderly man with acute or convalescent COVID-19. Sequencing was performed on peripheral blood. CDR3 protein: CASSFSLYRGRGNQPQHF. The DNA of the CDR3 is TGTGCCAGCAGCTTTTCCCTGTACAGGGGGCGCGGGAATCAGCCCCAGCATTTT. Full variable domain (remainder filled in from reference TRBV7-2 and TRBJ1-5): GAGVSQSPSNKVTEKGKDVELRCDPISGHTALYWYRQSLGQGLEFLIYFQGNSAPDKSGLPSDRFSAERTGGSVSTLTIQRTQQEDSAVYLCASSFSLYRGRGNQPQHFGDGTRLSIL.